Sequencing of this T cell receptor beta chain was carried out in a study of blood T cell repertoires in COVID-19. The wider study: COVID-19 samples from acute and convalescent phases originated in the United States, Italy and Spain. T cells, B-cell-depleted T cells, or PBMCs provided the cDNA or gDNA that served as material.

Authors' analysis steps: Reference gene primer amplification gave nucleated cell count estimates. Repertoires were generated with immunoSEQ multiplex PCR, while TCRdb's copy carries only in-frame clones and drops some. The V and J calls and the clone size are those of that table, but D and trimming were determined from the DNA. Here the sample spans 150,000 to 200,000 clones, over 75% being singletons. CDR3 length: 17 residues. Germline-derived CDR1 and CDR2 are LGHDT and YNNKEL (reference sequence). Trimming removed 0 bases at V and 5 bases at J, with 19 bases between. Input material: peripheral blood. This TCR was recovered from a man between 60 and 75 years old with active or convalescent COVID-19. The J gene is TRBJ2-5, the V gene TRBV3-1 (or the pseudogene TRBV3-2); possibly TRBD2 for D (6 bases). DNA for the CDR3: TGTGCCAGCAGCCAAGAGCGGGGAAGCGGGCAGAGGGAGACCCAGTACTTC. It encodes CASSQERGSGQRETQYF.